This entry features one TCR beta chain sequence. The antigen remains unidentified. This sample was taken from a study of blood T cells in healthy people across ages. Each donor's blood draw was approximately 10 milliliters of peripheral blood. Per-sample yields of isolated PBMCs were at least 6 million. The CDR3 covers 14 residues. V was trimmed by 3 bases and J by 6 bases, leaving 12 bases between them. Broader study findings: Lack of knowledge of donor CMV status possibly confounded expanded clonotype changes. Long-lived donors carried more naive CD4+ cells and greater diversity than aged donors.

With a J-beta primer mix and a sample-barcoded 5' primer, a second PCR ran about 7 to 11 cycles. Via MiXCR, TCRdb re-called the 5' RACE reads, giving one row per CDR3 protein. The sample contains about 830,000 distinct CDR3 sequences, 55% to 65% of which appear only once. The chain uses TRBV12-3 or TRBV12-4 and TRBJ2-1; D gene unclear. The sequence came from a man in his thirties or forties in good health. The specimen was blood. CDR3 nucleotide sequence: TGTGCCAGCAGTTTCACCCGTGCTAGCAATGAGCAGTTCTTC. This encodes CASSFTRASNEQFF.